This entry describes one TCR beta chain. The CDR3 end lies 3 residues beyond the end of the read and is filled in from the germline J gene. The data stem from a study of Tregs in tolerant kidney transplant recipients. Sequenced by immunoSEQ multiplex PCR; TCRdb stores in-frame clones only, minus some. Its clone listing holds about 48,000 clones. J was trimmed by 3 bases and V by 6 bases; bases with no gene match: 4. Germline values: CDR1 SNHLY, CDR2 FYNNEI. The CDR3 length is 13 residues. The chain is built from TRBV2 and TRBJ1-2; 7 bases line up with TRBD1. The specimen comprised CD4+ T cells from blood, sampled before the transplant. This sequence originates from a human donor who received a combined kidney and bone marrow transplant. The CDR3 spells CASRKQGHYGYTF. The sequenced part of the CDR3 DNA is TGTGCCAGCAGAAAACAGGGGCACTATGGC.